The source of this T cell receptor (beta chain) is a study of T-cell reconstitution after alpha-beta-depleted transplantation in children. In this sample, this clonotype turned up many times. At one boundary the junction diverges from the germline segment, which might be a read error. It was with unique molecular identifiers that the TCRbeta library was prepared. Each CDR3 protein is one row after TCRdb ran MiXCR on the PCR reads. The repertoire has about 400,000 distinct CDR3 sequences, 10% to 15% of them found once; the top ten carry 3.5% to 4.5%. Germline lookup yields CDR1 SGHRS and CDR2 YFSETQ. The CDR3 consists of 14 residues.

The sequenced sample was PBMCs, obtained from the stem cell graft. The chain has TRBV5-1 and TRBJ2-1; either TRBD1 or TRBD2 may supply D (5 bases each). The receptor was isolated from a human donor who donated a stem cell graft to a child with Fanconi anemia. The CDR3 spells CASSLGDRYNEQFF. The CDR3 DNA is TGTGCCAGCAGTTTGGGGGACCGATACAATGAGCAGTTCTTC.